This passage covers 31 T cell receptor beta chains from one sample sequenced in a study of cytomegalovirus exposure and HLA in healthy donors. Amplification used 60 Vbeta primers and 13 Jbeta primers. Data came from immunoSEQ multiplex PCR; TCRdb stores just in-frame clones and leaves some out. Among more than 75,000 clones listed, just under 90% were seen once. The sample taken for sequencing was PBMCs. Receptors originate from a young man in good health and CMV-seronegative.

The chain uses TRBV28 and TRBJ2-7, with 7 positions matching TRBD2. V shed 5 bases, J shed 4 bases, and the junction held 8 bases outside the gene matches. This CDR3 region has 14 residues. The germline V gene encodes CDR1 MDHEN and CDR2 SYDVKM. CDR3 nucleotide sequence: TGTGCCAGCAGTCGCCGGGACTATATATACGAGCAGTACTTC. It yields the protein CASSRRDYIYEQYF.

This chain uses TRBV19 with TRBJ1-2, with a possible D match to TRBD1 (5 bases). CDR1 is LNHDA and CDR2 is SQIVND in the germline V gene (reference sequence). The V end was cut by 6 bases, the J end by 5 bases, with 37 bases between. The CDR3 has 21 amino acids. CDR3 in DNA: TGTGCCAGTAGGAATAACCCCTCCGGCCGCACAGGCCGAGGTCTTCCTTATGGCTACACCTTC. It translates to CASRNNPSGRTGRGLPYGYTF.

The J gene is TRBJ2-3, the V gene TRBV5-8; no firm D call. Germline V gene lookup returns CDR1 SGHTS and CDR2 YDEGEE. V shed 3 bases and J shed 0 bases, with 8 bases lying between them. The CDR3 sequence is 14 residues long. The DNA for the CDR3 is TGTGCCAGCAGCTCATCCTACAGCACAGATACGCAGTATTTT. Protein: CASSSSYSTDTQYF.

Comments on this clone: The limits of the CDR3 on the DNA are not certain, so only TCRdb's listed CDR3 is given. This sequence joins TRBV5-1 and TRBJ2-5; the table's D call of TRBD1 was not tested on the DNA. From germline, CDR1 is SGHRS and CDR2 YFSETQ. The CDR3 contains 13 residues when both ends are counted. The CDR3 spells CASSFGQGETQYF.

This clone occurred once. The rearrangement uses TRBV2 and TRBJ1-2; D uncertain. The CDR3 length is 13 residues. Germline loops: CDR1 SNHLY, CDR2 FYNNEI. With 6 bases removed from V and 8 bases from J, the gap between germline ends came to 16 bases. CDR3 DNA: TGTGCCAGCAGCCTTAAGCCATCTTGGGGCTACACCTTC. Encoded protein: CASSLKPSWGYTF.

The chain recombines TRBV7-2 with TRBJ2-1; 11 bases match TRBD2. Trimming cost V 4 bases and J 6 bases; bases outside gene matches: 5. Germline V lookup: CDR1 SGHTA, CDR2 FQGNSA. The CDR3 consists of 15 residues. The CDR3 DNA reads as TGTGCCAGCAGCTCCGGGACTAGCGGACTCAATGAGCAGTTCTTC. Translated, it gives CASSSGTSGLNEQFF.

The CDR3: CSVARDRGNYEQYF. The CDR3 nucleotides are TGCAGCGTTGCCCGGGACAGGGGGAACTACGAGCAGTACTTC. The rearrangement links TRBV29-1 to TRBJ2-7; 11 nucleotides match TRBD1. The ends lost 4 bases at V and 3 bases at J; junction bases unmatched: 5. In germline, CDR1 is SQVTM, CDR2 ANQGSEA. This CDR3 contains 14 residues.

The chain employs TRBV2 and TRBJ1-4, with 9 bases lining up with TRBD1. The V gene end was trimmed by 10 bases and the J gene end by 5 bases; junction bases not matched to a gene: 8. The germline CDR1 and CDR2 sequences are SNHLY and FYNNEI. There are 14 residues in the CDR3. The CDR3 reads CATRTGARNEKLFF. In DNA, the CDR3 is TGTGCCACCAGGACAGGGGCCCGGAATGAAAAACTGTTTTTT.

The chain employs TRBV4-1 and TRBJ2-7; D not certain. CDR3 size: 14 residues. Germline V lookup: CDR1 MGHRA, CDR2 YSYEKL. Trimming took 0 bases from V and 6 from J, leaving 12 bases between them. The chain's CDR3 is CASSQDDNRIEQYF. The CDR3 DNA follows: TGCGCCAGCAGCCAAGATGACAACCGTATCGAGCAGTACTTC.

This clone was seen a few times. This rearrangement joins TRBV28 to TRBJ1-3; D uncertain. V was cut by 7 bases and J by 0 bases, with 13 bases left in between. Germline V lookup: CDR1 MDHEN, CDR2 SYDVKM. The CDR3 spans 15 residues. CDR3 DNA: TGTGCCAGCACTCTCTATCCTGGCTCTGGAAACACCATATATTTT. Translation: CASTLYPGSGNTIYF.

The chain joins TRBV2 to TRBJ2-5, with 9 bases fitting TRBD1. The DNA end favors TRBJ2-7, so the J call may be wrong. CDR1 is SNHLY, CDR2 FYNNEI, per germline. The CDR3 has 14 amino acids. The CDR3 DNA reads TGTGCCAGCAACCCGGGACAGGGATTCTACGAGCAGTACTTC. The encoded protein is CASNPGQGFYEQYF.

This rearrangement joins TRBV11-3 to TRBJ1-5; D ambiguous. Germline CDR1 reads SGHNT; CDR2 reads YENEEA. CDR3 length equals 14 residues. V shed 3 bases and J shed 4 bases, with 10 bases lying between them. The CDR3: CASSFLSGNQPQHF. The CDR3 DNA is TGTGCCAGCAGCTTTCTGTCGGGAAATCAGCCCCAGCATTTT.

The chain recombines TRBV7-8 with TRBJ2-2; 7 bases fit TRBD2. Germline CDR1 SGHVS, CDR2 FQNEAQ. The trim removed 5 bases at V and 3 bases at J, leaving 6 bases unmatched. The length of the CDR3 is 15 residues. The CDR3 here is CASSLLGGDTGELFF. The CDR3 nucleotides read TGTGCCAGCAGCCTCCTGGGAGGGGACACCGGGGAGCTGTTTTTT. Full variable domain (missing parts from reference TRBV7-8 and TRBJ2-2): GAGVSQSPRYKVAKRGQDVALRCDPISGHVSLFWYQQALGQGPEFLTYFQNEAQLDKSGLPSDRFFAERPEGSVSTLKIQRTQQEDSAVYLCASSLLGGDTGELFFGEGSRLTVL.

This clone showed up just a few times. J is TRBJ1-6 and V is TRBV6-5, with TRBD1 matching 10 bases. This CDR3 comprises 15 residues. V was clipped by 4 bases and J by 10 bases; unmatched bases: 7. Germline V gene sequence: CDR1 MNHEY, CDR2 SVGAGI. CDR3 region: CASSSAGTGDSPLHF. The CDR3 region has the DNA TGTGCCAGCAGTTCCGCCGGGACAGGGGACTCACCCCTCCACTTT.

This clone was seen once. The chain combines TRBV2 with TRBJ2-4, with TRBD1 as a possible D gene (9 bases). CDR3 length equals 16 residues. The V gene's germline CDR1 is SNHLY and CDR2 FYNNEI. V was pared by 4 bases and J by 7 bases, with 20 bases between. CDR3 residues: CASSGAGGQGLNIQYF. As DNA, the CDR3 is TGTGCCAGCAGTGGGGCGGGGGGACAGGGTTTGAACATTCAGTACTTC. The full variable domain, in which reference TRBV2 and TRBJ2-4 provide the parts outside the CDR3, is EPEVTQTPSHQVTQMGQEVILRCVPISNHLYFYWYRQILGQKVEFLVSFYNNEISEKSEIFDDQFSVERPDGSNFTLKIRSTKLEDSAMYFCASSGAGGQGLNIQYFGAGTRLSVL.

V is TRBV6-5 and J is TRBJ2-1, with D possibly matching TRBD2 (6 bases). CDR1 is MNHEY and CDR2 is SVGAGI in the germline V gene. The ends were cut back, 2 bases at V and 2 bases at J, with 13 bases in the middle. The CDR3 has 16 residues. CDR3 residues: CASSYMSGEPYNEQFF. CDR3 nucleotides: TGTGCCAGCAGTTACATGTCGGGGGAGCCCTACAATGAGCAGTTCTTC.

With respect to this clone: The junction departs from germline at one end; a sequencing error may be responsible. The sample carries other DNA sequences with the same CDR3. The rearrangement joins TRBV7-9 to TRBJ1-1; 7 nucleotides line up with TRBD1. Germline CDR1 and CDR2: SEHNR and FQNEAQ (reference sequence). The CDR3 runs 14 residues. The CDR3 bases are TGTGCCAGCAGCTTAAGACAGGGAAACACTGAAGCCTTCTTT. Protein sequence: CASSLRQGNTEAFF.

This chain connects TRBV5-6 to TRBJ2-5; 10 bases match TRBD2. The CDR3 contains 16 residues. CDR1 SGHDT and CDR2 YYEEEE come from the germline V gene. Trimming took 4 bases from V and 5 from J; bases not matched to a gene: 11. For the CDR3, the DNA is TGTGCCAGCAGCCGTGAGAAACTAGCGGGATATGAGACCCAGTACTTC. It translates to CASSREKLAGYETQYF.

The rearrangement links TRBV7-6 to TRBJ2-5; D uncertain. The V gene lost 5 bases and the J gene lost 2 bases, with 3 bases spanning the gap. The germline V gene has CDR1 SGHVS and CDR2 FNYEAQ. This CDR3 region has 11 residues. The CDR3 loop reads CASSLQETQYF. The CDR3 region has the DNA TGTGCCAGCAGCCTACAAGAGACCCAGTACTTC.

This clone appeared once. The V and J genes are TRBV15 and TRBJ2-5; TRBD1 matches at 9 bases. The closer fit of TRBJ2-7 to the DNA end suggests the J call may be wrong. The germline V gene encodes CDR1 LNHNV and CDR2 YYDKDF (reference sequence). CDR3 length: 17 amino acids. Here the CDR3 reads CATSRVNGTGSSYEQYF. DNA of the CDR3: TGTGCCACCAGCAGAGTTAACGGGACAGGGAGCTCCTACGAGCAGTACTTC.

The rearrangement links TRBV29-1 to TRBJ1-2; D gene unclear. V was trimmed by 4 bases and J by 6 bases, leaving 9 bases between them. This CDR3 is built from 11 residues. Germline V gene sequence: CDR1 SQVTM, CDR2 ANQGSEA. The CDR3 DNA reads TGCAGCGTTGGTGTAGCGGATGGCTACACCTTC. It encodes CSVGVADGYTF.

The CDR3 spells CASSEAWGQGLKGTEAFF. The CDR3 DNA sequence: TGTGCCAGCAGTGAAGCTTGGGGACAGGGCCTTAAGGGCACTGAAGCTTTCTTT. The gene calls are TRBV2 and TRBJ1-1, with TRBD1 matching 9 bases. V lost 0 bases, J lost 4 bases, and 12 bases stayed unmatched. The germline gives CDR1 SNHLY, CDR2 FYNNEI. The CDR3 has 18 residues.

The chain uses TRBV28 and TRBJ1-2; TRBD1 agrees at 8 bases. CDR3 size: 14 residues. The V gene's germline CDR1 is MDHEN and CDR2 SYDVKM. Trimming took 6 bases from V and 3 from J; bases not matched to a gene: 6. CDR3 sequence reads: CASRRTGRDYGYTF. The CDR3 bases are TGTGCCAGCAGGAGGACAGGGCGTGACTATGGCTACACCTTC.

This chain joins TRBV5-4 and TRBJ1-4; TRBD1 is a possible D gene (6 bases). Trimming removed 4 bases from V and 5 bases from J, with 18 bases in between. The CDR3 extends over 16 amino acids. The V gene's germline CDR1 is SGHNT and CDR2 YYREEE (reference sequence). Here the CDR3 DNA reads TGTGCCAGCAGCATAGGAAAACAGGGTCCCAATGAAAAACTGTTTTTT. Amino acids: CASSIGKQGPNEKLFF.

The CDR3 sequence is CASSPKRGLARLGEQYF. The CDR3, as DNA: TGTGCCAGCAGCCCAAAGCGCGGACTAGCGAGGCTAGGCGAGCAGTACTTC. The chain carries TRBV7-9 and TRBJ2-7; TRBD2 agrees at 9 bases. Germline V gene data show CDR1 as SEHNR and CDR2 as FQNEAQ (reference sequence). The CDR3 has 17 amino acids. With 5 bases clipped from V and 6 bases from J, the junction kept 17 bases outside the gene matches.

The J gene is TRBJ2-6, the V gene TRBV5-1, with D possibly TRBD2 on 6 matching bases. Germline V lookup: CDR1 SGHRS, CDR2 YFSETQ. This CDR3 is 15 amino acids long. The V and J ends lost 4 bases and 2 bases respectively, with 10 bases between them. CDR3 sequence reads: CASSQSGAGANVLTF. The CDR3 bases are TGCGCCAGCAGCCAGTCGGGGGCTGGGGCCAACGTCCTGACTTTC.

The gene calls are TRBV5-1 and TRBJ1-5; 7 bases map to TRBD1. CDR3 size: 13 residues. The germline gives CDR1 SGHRS, CDR2 YFSETQ. V was clipped by 1 base and J by 6 bases; unmatched bases: 1. The CDR3 spells CASSLHRGQPQHF. The CDR3 DNA is TGCGCCAGCAGCTTGCACAGGGGTCAGCCCCAGCATTTT.

The V and J genes are TRBV28 and TRBJ1-4, with D uncertain. V dropped 3 bases and J dropped 7 bases, with 12 bases sitting between them. This CDR3 has 14 amino acids. CDR1 and CDR2 from the germline V gene are MDHEN and SYDVKM. CDR3 bases: TGTGCCAGCAGTTTCCTGGCGCCGGGTGAAAAACTGTTTTTT. Residues: CASSFLAPGEKLFF. The entire variable domain, with the rest obtained from reference TRBV28 and TRBJ1-4, is as follows: DVKVTQSSRYLVKRTGEKVFLECVQDMDHENMFWYRQDPGLGLRLIYFSYDVKMKEKGDIPEGYSVSREKKERFSLILESASTNQTSMYLCASSFLAPGEKLFFGSGTQLSVL.

V usage is TRBV18 and J usage is TRBJ1-1, with TRBD1 as a possible D gene (5 bases). From germline, CDR1 is KGHSH and CDR2 LQKENI. The CDR3 is made up of 11 amino acids. The germline V and J ends were trimmed by 5 bases and 6 bases, with 7 bases remaining between them. CDR3 region: CASSGGAEAFF. The CDR3 region has the DNA TGTGCCAGCTCAGGGGGGGCTGAAGCTTTCTTT.

The chain carries TRBV27 and TRBJ2-5; 11 nucleotides line up with TRBD2. With V trimmed by 3 bases and J by 3 bases, 12 bases remained unmatched. There are 18 residues in the CDR3. CDR1 is MNHEY and CDR2 is SMNVEV in the germline V gene (reference sequence). CDR3 in amino acids: CASSLRPLAGGTKETQYF. DNA of the CDR3: TGTGCCAGCAGTTTGCGGCCCCTAGCGGGAGGTACCAAAGAGACCCAGTACTTC.

The chain employs TRBV18 and TRBJ1-2; D is unclear. Trimming pared 0 bases from V and 0 bases from J, leaving 8 bases between. The germline V gene has CDR1 KGHSH and CDR2 LQKENI. The length of the CDR3 is 15 residues. This CDR3 is CASSPPAYPNYGYTF. The DNA of the CDR3 is TGTGCCAGCTCACCACCGGCTTATCCTAACTATGGCTACACCTTC.